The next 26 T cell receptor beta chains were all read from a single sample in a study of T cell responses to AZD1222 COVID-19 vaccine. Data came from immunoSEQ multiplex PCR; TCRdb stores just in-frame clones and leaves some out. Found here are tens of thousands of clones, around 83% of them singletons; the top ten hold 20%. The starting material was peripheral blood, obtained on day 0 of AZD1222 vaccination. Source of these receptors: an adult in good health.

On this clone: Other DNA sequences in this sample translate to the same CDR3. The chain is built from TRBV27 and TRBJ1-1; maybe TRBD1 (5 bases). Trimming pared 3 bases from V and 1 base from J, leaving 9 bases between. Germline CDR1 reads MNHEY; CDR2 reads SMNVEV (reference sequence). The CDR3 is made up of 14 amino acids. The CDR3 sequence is CASSLSGGNTEAFF. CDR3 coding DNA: TGTGCCAGCAGTTTGAGCGGGGGGAACACTGAAGCTTTCTTT.

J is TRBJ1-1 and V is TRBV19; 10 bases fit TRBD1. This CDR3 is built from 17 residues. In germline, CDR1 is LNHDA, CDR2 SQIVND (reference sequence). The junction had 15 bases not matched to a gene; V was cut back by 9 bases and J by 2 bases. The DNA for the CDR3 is TGTGCCAGCCAAGATACCGGGACAGGGGTATATAACACTGAAGCTTTCTTT. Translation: CASQDTGTGVYNTEAFF. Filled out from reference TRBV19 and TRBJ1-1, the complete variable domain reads DGGITQSPKYLFRKEGQNVTLSCEQNLNHDAMYWYRQDPGQGLRLIYYSQIVNDFQKGDIAEGYSVSREKKESFPLTVTSAQKNPTAFYLCASQDTGTGVYNTEAFFGQGTRLTVV.

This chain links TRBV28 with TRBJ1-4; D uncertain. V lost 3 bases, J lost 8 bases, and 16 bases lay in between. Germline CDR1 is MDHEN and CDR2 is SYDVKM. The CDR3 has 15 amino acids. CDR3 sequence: CASSLATRRGEKLFF. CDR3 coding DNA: TGTGCCAGCAGTTTGGCAACCAGGCGTGGGGAAAAACTGTTTTTT.

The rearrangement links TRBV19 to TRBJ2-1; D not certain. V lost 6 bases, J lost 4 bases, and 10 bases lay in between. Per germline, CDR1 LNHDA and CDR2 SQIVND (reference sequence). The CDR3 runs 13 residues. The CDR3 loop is CASRGIQYNEQFF. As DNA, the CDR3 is TGTGCCAGTAGGGGGATACAATACAATGAGCAGTTCTTC.

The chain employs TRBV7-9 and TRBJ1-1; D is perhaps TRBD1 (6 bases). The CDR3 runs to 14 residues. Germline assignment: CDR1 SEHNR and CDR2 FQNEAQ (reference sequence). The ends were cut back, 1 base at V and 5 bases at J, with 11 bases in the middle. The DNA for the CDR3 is TGTGCCAGCAGCTTAGGGCAGGGGAGGACTGAAGCTTTCTTT. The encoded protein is CASSLGQGRTEAFF.

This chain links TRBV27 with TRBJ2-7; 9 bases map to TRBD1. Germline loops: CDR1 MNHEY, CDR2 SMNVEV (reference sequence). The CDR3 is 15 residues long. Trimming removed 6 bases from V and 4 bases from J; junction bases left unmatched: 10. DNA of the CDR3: TGTGCCAGCAGACCAAGGGGGACAGGGTCTTACGAGCAGTACGTC. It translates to CASRPRGTGSYEQYV.

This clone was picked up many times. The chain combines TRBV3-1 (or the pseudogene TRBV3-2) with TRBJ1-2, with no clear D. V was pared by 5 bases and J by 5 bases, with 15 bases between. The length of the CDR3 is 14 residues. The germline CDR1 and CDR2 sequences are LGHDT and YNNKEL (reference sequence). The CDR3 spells CASSSRPGEYGYTF. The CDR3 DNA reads TGTGCCAGCAGCTCTCGCCCCGGGGAGTATGGCTACACCTTC.

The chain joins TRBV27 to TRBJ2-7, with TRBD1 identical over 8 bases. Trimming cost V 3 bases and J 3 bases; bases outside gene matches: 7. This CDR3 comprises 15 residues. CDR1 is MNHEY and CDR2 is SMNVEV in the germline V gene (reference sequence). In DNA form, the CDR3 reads TGTGCCAGCAGTTTCACAGGGGGATCCCTCTACGAGCAGTACTTC. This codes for CASSFTGGSLYEQYF.

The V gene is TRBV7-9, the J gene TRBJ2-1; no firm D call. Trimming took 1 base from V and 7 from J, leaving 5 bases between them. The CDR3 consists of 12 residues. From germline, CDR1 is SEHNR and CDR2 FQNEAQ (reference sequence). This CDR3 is CASSLDVNEQFF. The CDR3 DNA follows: TGTGCCAGCAGCTTAGATGTAAATGAGCAGTTCTTC.

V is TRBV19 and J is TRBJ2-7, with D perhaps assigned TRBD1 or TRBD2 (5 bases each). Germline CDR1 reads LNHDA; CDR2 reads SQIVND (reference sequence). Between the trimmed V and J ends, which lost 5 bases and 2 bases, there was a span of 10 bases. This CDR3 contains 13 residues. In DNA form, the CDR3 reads TGTGCCAGTAGTCGGGACGGGACCTACGAGCAGTACTTC. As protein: CASSRDGTYEQYF. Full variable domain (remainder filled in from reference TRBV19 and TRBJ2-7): DGGITQSPKYLFRKEGQNVTLSCEQNLNHDAMYWYRQDPGQGLRLIYYSQIVNDFQKGDIAEGYSVSREKKESFPLTVTSAQKNPTAFYLCASSRDGTYEQYFGPGTRLTVT.

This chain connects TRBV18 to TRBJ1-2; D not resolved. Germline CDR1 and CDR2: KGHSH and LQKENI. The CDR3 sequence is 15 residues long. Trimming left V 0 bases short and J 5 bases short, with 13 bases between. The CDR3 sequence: CASSPPVSTRYGYTF. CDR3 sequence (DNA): TGTGCCAGCTCACCACCGGTTTCTACGCGTTATGGCTACACCTTC.

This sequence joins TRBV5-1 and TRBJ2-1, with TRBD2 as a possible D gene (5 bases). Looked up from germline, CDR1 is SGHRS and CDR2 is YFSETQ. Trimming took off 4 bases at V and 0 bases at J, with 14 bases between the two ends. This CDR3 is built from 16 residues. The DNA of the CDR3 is TGCGCCAGCAGCCTGCTAGGCGGGTCCTCCTACAATGAGCAGTTCTTC. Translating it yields CASSLLGGSSYNEQFF.

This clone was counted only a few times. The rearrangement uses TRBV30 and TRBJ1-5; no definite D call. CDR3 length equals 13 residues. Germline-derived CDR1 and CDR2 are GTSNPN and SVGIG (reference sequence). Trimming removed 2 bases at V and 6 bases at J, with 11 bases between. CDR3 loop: CAWSTAARQPQHF. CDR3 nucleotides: TGTGCCTGGAGTACCGCGGCCCGTCAGCCCCAGCATTTT.

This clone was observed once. The CDR3 region is CASSVDAGSSYNEQFF. The CDR3 nucleotides read TGTGCCAGCAGCGTAGATGCAGGGAGCTCCTACAATGAGCAGTTCTTC. This chain joins TRBV9 and TRBJ2-1; either TRBD1 or TRBD2 may supply D (5 bases each). CDR1 and CDR2 from the germline V gene are SGDLS and YYNGEE. Between the trimmed V and J ends, which lost 0 bases and 0 bases, there was a span of 10 bases. This CDR3 region has 16 residues.

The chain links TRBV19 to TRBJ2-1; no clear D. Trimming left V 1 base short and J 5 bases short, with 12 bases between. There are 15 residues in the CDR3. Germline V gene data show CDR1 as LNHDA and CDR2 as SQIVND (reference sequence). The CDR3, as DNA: TGTGCCAGTAGTATAGGGGTGTTAGAACACAATGAGCAGTTCTTC. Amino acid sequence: CASSIGVLEHNEQFF.

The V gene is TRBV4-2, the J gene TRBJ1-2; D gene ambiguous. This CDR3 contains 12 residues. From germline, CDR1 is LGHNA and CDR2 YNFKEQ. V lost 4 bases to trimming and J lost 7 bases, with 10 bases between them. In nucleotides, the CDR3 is TGTGCCAGCAGCCGGGATGTGGGTGGCTACACCTTC. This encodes CASSRDVGGYTF.

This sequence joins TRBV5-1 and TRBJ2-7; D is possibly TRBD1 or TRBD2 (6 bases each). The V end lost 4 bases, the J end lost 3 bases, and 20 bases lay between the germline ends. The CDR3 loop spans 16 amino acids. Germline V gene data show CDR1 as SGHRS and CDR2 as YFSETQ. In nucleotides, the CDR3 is TGCGCCAGCAGCAATAAAGGGGGGCCCCGGAGCTACGAGCAGTACTTC. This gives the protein CASSNKGGPRSYEQYF.

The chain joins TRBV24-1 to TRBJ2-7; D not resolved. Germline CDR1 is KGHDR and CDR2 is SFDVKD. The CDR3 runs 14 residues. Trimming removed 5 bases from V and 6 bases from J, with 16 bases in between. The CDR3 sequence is CATSVSLAHTEQYV. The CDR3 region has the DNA TGTGCCACCAGTGTCTCCCTGGCGCACACCGAGCAGTACGTC.

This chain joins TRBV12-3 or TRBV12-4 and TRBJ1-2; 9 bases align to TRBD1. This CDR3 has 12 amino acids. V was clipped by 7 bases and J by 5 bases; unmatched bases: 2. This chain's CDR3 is CASMTGGYGYTF. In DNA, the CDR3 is TGTGCCAGCATGACAGGGGGTTATGGCTACACCTTC.

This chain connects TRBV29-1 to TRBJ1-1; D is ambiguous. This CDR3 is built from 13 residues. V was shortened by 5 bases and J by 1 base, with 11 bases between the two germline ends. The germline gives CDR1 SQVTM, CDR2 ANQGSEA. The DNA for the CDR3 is TGCAGCGTTAGGAGGTTTGAGAACACTGAAGCTTTCTTT. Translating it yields CSVRRFENTEAFF.

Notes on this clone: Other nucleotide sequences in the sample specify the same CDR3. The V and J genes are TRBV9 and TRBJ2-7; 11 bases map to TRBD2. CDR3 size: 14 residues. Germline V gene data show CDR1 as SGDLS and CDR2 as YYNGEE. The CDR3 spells CASSVGTSGYEQYV. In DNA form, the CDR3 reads TGTGCCAGCTCCGTCGGGACTAGCGGATACGAGCAATACGTC.

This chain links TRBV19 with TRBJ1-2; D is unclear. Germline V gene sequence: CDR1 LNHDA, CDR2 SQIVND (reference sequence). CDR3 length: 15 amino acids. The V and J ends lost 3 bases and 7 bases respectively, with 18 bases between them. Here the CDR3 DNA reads TGTGCCAGTAGTATCCTAACGCCAACCGGGTCTGGCTACACCTTC. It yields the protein CASSILTPTGSGYTF.

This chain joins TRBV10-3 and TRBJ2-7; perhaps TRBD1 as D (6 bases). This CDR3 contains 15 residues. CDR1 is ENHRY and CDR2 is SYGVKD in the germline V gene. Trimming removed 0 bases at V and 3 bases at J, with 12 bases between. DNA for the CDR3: TGTGCCATCAGTGAGTCGGGCAGGGGACGCTACGAGCAGTACTTC. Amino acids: CAISESGRGRYEQYF.

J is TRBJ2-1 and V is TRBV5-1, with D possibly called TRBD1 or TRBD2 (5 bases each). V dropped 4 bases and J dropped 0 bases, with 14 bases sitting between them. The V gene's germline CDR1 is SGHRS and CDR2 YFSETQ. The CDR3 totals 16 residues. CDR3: CASSRDQSSSYNEQFF. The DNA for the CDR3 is TGCGCCAGCAGCAGGGACCAATCCTCCTCCTACAATGAGCAGTTCTTC.

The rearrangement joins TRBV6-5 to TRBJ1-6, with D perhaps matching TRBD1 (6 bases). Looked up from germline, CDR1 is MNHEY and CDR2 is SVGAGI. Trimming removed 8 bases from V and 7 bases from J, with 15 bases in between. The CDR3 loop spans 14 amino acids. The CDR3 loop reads CASGWGGGNSPLHF. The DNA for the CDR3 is TGTGCCAGCGGCTGGGGGGGCGGGAATTCACCCCTCCACTTT.

DNA of the CDR3: TGCGCCAGCAGCCCGGGACAGGGCACAACTAATGAAAAACTGTTTTTT. Translating it yields CASSPGQGTTNEKLFF. The rearrangement uses TRBV5-1 and TRBJ1-4; 9 bases are shared with TRBD1. The V gene's germline CDR1 is SGHRS and CDR2 YFSETQ. The V segment lost 4 bases and the J segment 0 bases; nucleotides outside the gene matches: 4. This CDR3 is 16 amino acids long.